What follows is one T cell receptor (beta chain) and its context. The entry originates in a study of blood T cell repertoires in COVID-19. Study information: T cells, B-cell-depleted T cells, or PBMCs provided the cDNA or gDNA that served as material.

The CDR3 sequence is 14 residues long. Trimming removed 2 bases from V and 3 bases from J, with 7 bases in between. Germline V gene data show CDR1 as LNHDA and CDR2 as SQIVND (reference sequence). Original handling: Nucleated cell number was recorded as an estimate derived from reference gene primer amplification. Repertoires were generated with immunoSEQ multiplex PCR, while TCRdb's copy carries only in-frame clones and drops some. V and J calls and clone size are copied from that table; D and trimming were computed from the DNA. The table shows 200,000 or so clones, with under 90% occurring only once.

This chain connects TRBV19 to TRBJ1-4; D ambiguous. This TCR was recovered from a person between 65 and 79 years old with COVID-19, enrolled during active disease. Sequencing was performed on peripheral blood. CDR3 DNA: TGTGCCAGTAGTATAATGGCAGCTAATGAAAAACTGTTTTTT. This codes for CASSIMAANEKLFF.